This entry lists 27 T cell receptor beta chains sequenced from one sample in a study of cytomegalovirus exposure and HLA in healthy donors. PCR employed 60 Vbeta and 13 Jbeta primers. TCRdb's table, derived via immunoSEQ multiplex PCR, lists solely in-frame clones and lacks some. This sample carries some 76,000 clones, just over 70% of them seen once, and the ten largest clones take roughly 5%. Sequencing was performed on PBMCs. The receptor set was obtained from a man in his fifties or sixties in good health and CMV-seropositive.

V and J are TRBV2 and TRBJ2-7, with TRBD2 matching over 10 bases. The closer fit of TRBJ2-5 to the DNA end suggests the J call may be wrong. This CDR3 contains 15 residues. Germline V lookup: CDR1 SNHLY, CDR2 FYNNEI. CDR3 sequence reads: CASSRAGGYGETQYF. For the CDR3, the DNA is TGTGCCAGCAGTAGAGCGGGGGGGTACGGGGAGACCCAGTACTTC.

The CDR3 protein is CASSFAGPYNEQFF. The CDR3 DNA reads TGTGCCAGCAGTTTCGCAGGGCCCTACAATGAGCAGTTCTTC. The chain employs TRBV27 and TRBJ2-1; D perhaps matches TRBD1 (5 bases). Trimming cost V 3 bases and J 2 bases, with 8 bases left between them. CDR3 length: 14 amino acids. The germline gives CDR1 MNHEY, CDR2 SMNVEV (reference sequence).

The chain recombines TRBV5-6 with TRBJ2-3, with 7 nucleotides matching TRBD2. This CDR3 region has 14 residues. CDR1 and CDR2 from the germline V gene are SGHDT and YYEEEE. Unmatched junction bases numbered 4, after V lost 0 bases and J lost 6 bases. The CDR3 DNA sequence: TGTGCCAGCAGCTTGGGGGACTATGTGGATACGCAGTATTTT. It encodes CASSLGDYVDTQYF.

The gene calls are TRBV18 and TRBJ1-1, with 7 positions matching TRBD1. Trimming cost V 3 bases and J 1 base; bases outside gene matches: 5. This CDR3 comprises 15 residues. Germline CDR1 and CDR2: KGHSH and LQKENI. As DNA, the CDR3 is TGTGCCAGCTCACCCCGGACAGGCCAGAACACTGAAGCTTTCTTT. It encodes CASSPRTGQNTEAFF. Together with reference TRBV18 and TRBJ1-1, the CDR3 gives the full variable domain: NAGVMQNPRHLVRRRGQEARLRCSPMKGHSHVYWYRQLPEEGLKFMVYLQKENIIDESGMPKERFSAEFPKEGPSILRIQQVVRGDSAAYFCASSPRTGQNTEAFFGQGTRLTVV.

This chain connects TRBV19 to TRBJ2-7; 9 bases align to TRBD1. The germline CDR1 and CDR2 sequences are LNHDA and SQIVND (reference sequence). V was clipped by 1 base and J by 2 bases; unmatched bases: 0. The CDR3 has 14 amino acids. The DNA of the CDR3 is TGTGCCAGTAGTATAGGGACAGGGGCCTACGAGCAGTACTTC. Its protein is CASSIGTGAYEQYF.

The chain joins TRBV5-1 to TRBJ2-5, with TRBD1 matching over 7 bases. The V and J ends lost 6 bases and 1 base, in that order; junction bases with no gene match: 6. The CDR3 totals 14 residues. Germline loops: CDR1 SGHRS, CDR2 YFSETQ. Written as DNA, the CDR3 is TGCGCCAGCACCCTGACAGGGTCCCAAGAGACCCAGTACTTC. Its translation: CASTLTGSQETQYF.

The rearrangement uses TRBV29-1 and TRBJ2-7; TRBD1 aligns across 7 bases. CDR1 is SQVTM and CDR2 is ANQGSEA in the germline V gene. The CDR3 has 12 amino acids. V lost 6 bases and J lost 5; bases outside the gene matches: 7. In nucleotides, the CDR3 is TGCAGCGTGGGGGACAGTCGCAACGAGCAGTACTTC. Amino acids: CSVGDSRNEQYF.

This chain connects TRBV2 to TRBJ1-2, with TRBD1 matching 11 bases. The CDR3 totals 15 residues. The germline V gene has CDR1 SNHLY and CDR2 FYNNEI. Germline trimming cut 8 bases from V and 4 bases from J; bases unmatched to any gene: 9. The CDR3 nucleotides read TGTGCCAGCGGTGGACAGGGGGCAGGTCCCTATGGCTACACCTTC. Translation gives CASGGQGAGPYGYTF.

The genes are TRBV19 and TRBJ2-5, with TRBD1 identical over 7 bases. The trim removed 5 bases at V and 7 bases at J, leaving 10 bases unmatched. Germline values: CDR1 LNHDA, CDR2 SQIVND (reference sequence). The CDR3 covers 14 residues. The CDR3 sequence: CASSVTGKDRTQYF. The CDR3 nucleotides read TGTGCCAGTAGTGTGACAGGGAAGGATAGGACCCAGTACTTC.

The chain has TRBV4-2 and TRBJ2-5; D might be TRBD2 (5 bases). The J call is in doubt because the DNA end fits TRBJ2-7 better. This CDR3 is 14 amino acids long. Germline CDR1 and CDR2: LGHNA and YNFKEQ. CDR3 in DNA: TGTGCCAGCAGCCAAGCGTCCGGGGACTACGAGCAGTACTTC. Protein sequence: CASSQASGDYEQYF.

The chain has TRBV14 and TRBJ2-2; 9 bases are a match to TRBD1. V gave up 2 bases and J gave up 1 base; unmatched junction bases: 2. CDR1 and CDR2 (germline): SGHDN, FVKESK. CDR3 length: 16 residues. CDR3 in amino acids: CASSQQDRGNTGELFF. In DNA, the CDR3 is TGTGCCAGCAGCCAACAGGACAGGGGGAACACCGGGGAGCTGTTTTTT.

The chain is built from TRBV27 and TRBJ2-6; 8 nucleotides align to TRBD2. The V segment lost 5 bases and the J segment 0 bases; nucleotides outside the gene matches: 9. Germline V CDR1 and CDR2: MNHEY, SMNVEV (reference sequence). This CDR3 spans 18 amino acids. The CDR3 spells CASSPFSGVDSGANVLTF. The DNA of the CDR3 is TGTGCCAGCAGTCCCTTTAGCGGGGTGGACTCTGGGGCCAACGTCCTGACTTTC.

The chain uses TRBV27 and TRBJ1-2, with 9 bases fitting TRBD1. The V segment lost 2 bases and the J segment 4 bases; nucleotides outside the gene matches: 5. Germline CDR1 is MNHEY and CDR2 is SMNVEV (reference sequence). CDR3 length: 15 residues. The CDR3 spells CASSLGGQGTYGYTF. CDR3 sequence (DNA): TGTGCCAGCAGTTTAGGGGGACAGGGTACCTATGGCTACACCTTC.

CDR3 bases: TGCGCCAGCAGCCAAGATTTCAGGGCGACTGGAAACACCATATATTTT. This gives the protein CASSQDFRATGNTIYF. The chain joins TRBV4-1 to TRBJ1-3, with a weak D call TRBD1 (5 bases). V was shortened by 0 bases and J by 2 bases, with 11 bases between the two germline ends. CDR1 is MGHRA and CDR2 is YSYEKL in the germline V gene. CDR3 length equals 16 residues.

The chain is built from TRBV7-2 and TRBJ2-2; TRBD2 agrees at 9 bases. CDR3 length: 16 amino acids. Germline V gene sequence: CDR1 SGHTA, CDR2 FQGNSA. V gave up 4 bases and J gave up 4 bases; unmatched junction bases: 7. CDR3 bases: TGTGCCAGCAGCTGGAAGTCTAGCGGGATCACCGGGGAGCTGTTTTTT. Amino acid sequence: CASSWKSSGITGELFF. Variable domain in full (rest from reference TRBV7-2 and TRBJ2-2): GAGVSQSPSNKVTEKGKDVELRCDPISGHTALYWYRQSLGQGLEFLIYFQGNSAPDKSGLPSDRFSAERTGGSVSTLTIQRTQQEDSAVYLCASSWKSSGITGELFFGEGSRLTVL.

The rearrangement uses TRBV19 and TRBJ2-1; D is perhaps TRBD2 (6 bases). Germline lookup yields CDR1 LNHDA and CDR2 SQIVND (reference sequence). V lost 6 bases, J lost 6 bases, and 21 bases lay in between. The CDR3 runs 16 residues. The CDR3 bases are TGTGCCAGTAGAGATAGGGGACTCCAAGCCCGCAATGAGCAGTTCTTC. Its protein is CASRDRGLQARNEQFF.

The chain links TRBV11-2 to TRBJ1-2; no clear D. Between the trimmed V and J ends, which lost 1 base and 8 bases, there was a span of 11 bases. The CDR3 is 13 amino acids. CDR1 is SGHAT, CDR2 FQNNGV, per germline. The CDR3 protein is CASSLARPQGYTF. CDR3 bases: TGTGCCAGCAGCTTAGCCAGGCCTCAGGGCTACACCTTC.

With regard to this clone: The sample has other DNA sequences that encode this CDR3 too. The genes are TRBV18 and TRBJ1-5, with unresolved D. Trimming left V 1 base short and J 6 bases short, with 10 bases between. Germline V gene lookup returns CDR1 KGHSH and CDR2 LQKENI. This CDR3 contains 14 residues. As DNA, the CDR3 is TGTGCCAGCTCACCACAGCGAGTGGGTCAGCCCCAGCATTTT. Its protein is CASSPQRVGQPQHF.

The CDR3 spells CASSTGLAGGSTGELFF. For the CDR3, the DNA is TGTGCCAGCAGCACTGGACTAGCGGGAGGCAGCACCGGGGAGCTGTTTTTT. The chain uses TRBV5-5 and TRBJ2-2; 14 bases agree with TRBD2. V lost 4 bases to trimming and J lost 4 bases; unmatched junction nucleotides: 6. Germline V lookup: CDR1 SGHKS, CDR2 YYEKEE (reference sequence). The CDR3 is 17 residues long.

V gene TRBV7-9 combines with J gene TRBJ2-3; the D gene is possibly TRBD2 (6 bases). V was cut by 7 bases and J by 3 bases, with 8 bases left in between. The CDR3 covers 12 residues. Germline V gene sequence: CDR1 SEHNR, CDR2 FQNEAQ (reference sequence). CDR3 coding DNA: TGTGCCAGCACCGCGGGGACAGATACGCAGTATTTT. As protein: CASTAGTDTQYF.

This clone has only a few counts. The chain is built from TRBV9 and TRBJ2-2; 9 bases agree with TRBD1. V shed 5 bases and J 7 bases; nucleotides not matched to a gene: 9. The germline gives CDR1 SGDLS, CDR2 YYNGEE. CDR3 length equals 15 residues. The CDR3 DNA follows: TGTGCCAGCAGTGGGACAGGGTACTTCGGCGGGGAGCTGTTTTTT. This encodes CASSGTGYFGGELFF.

The gene calls are TRBV30 and TRBJ1-6; the D is unclear. The CDR3 totals 16 residues. The V gene lost 4 bases and the J gene lost 0 bases, with 13 bases spanning the gap. Per the germline V gene, CDR1 is GTSNPN and CDR2 is SVGIG (reference sequence). CDR3 protein: CAWTVGVISYNSPLHF. The CDR3 coding sequence is TGTGCCTGGACCGTAGGAGTGATCTCCTATAATTCACCCCTCCACTTT.

The chain links TRBV18 to TRBJ2-2; 8 bases map to TRBD1. The germline gives CDR1 KGHSH, CDR2 LQKENI. The CDR3 is made up of 15 amino acids. The V segment lost 2 bases and the J segment 4 bases; nucleotides outside the gene matches: 3. The CDR3 protein is CASSPRTGTTGELFF. CDR3 coding DNA: TGTGCCAGCTCACCAAGGACAGGGACCACCGGGGAGCTGTTTTTT.

The chain is built from TRBV28 and TRBJ1-1, with D hard to call. Germline-derived CDR1 and CDR2 are MDHEN and SYDVKM. V shed 3 bases and J shed 7 bases, with 15 bases lying between them. This CDR3 is built from 14 residues. CDR3 loop: CASSFSRGMGEAFF. CDR3 in DNA: TGTGCCAGCAGTTTCAGTAGAGGGATGGGTGAAGCTTTCTTT.

V usage is TRBV9 and J usage is TRBJ2-1, with 7 bases that match TRBD2. The CDR3 covers 15 residues. V dropped 0 bases and J dropped 7; count of bases not matched to a gene: 7. The germline V gene has CDR1 SGDLS and CDR2 YYNGEE. This CDR3 reads CASSVEAAGRNEQFF. CDR3 DNA: TGTGCCAGCAGCGTAGAAGCAGCGGGAAGGAATGAGCAGTTCTTC.

This clone was picked up a small number of times. The J gene is TRBJ2-7, the V gene TRBV7-9; maybe TRBD1 (7 bases). The CDR3 has 13 amino acids. Germline V gives CDR1 SEHNR, CDR2 FQNEAQ (reference sequence). Trimming shortened V by 2 bases and J by 7 bases, and 12 bases separated the two germline ends. The CDR3 is CASSLSTGREQYF. The DNA of the CDR3 is TGTGCCAGCAGCTTATCGACAGGGAGGGAGCAGTACTTC.

V usage is TRBV30 and J usage is TRBJ1-5, with D possibly matching TRBD1 (6 bases). The CDR3 has 13 residues. The ends were cut back, 2 bases at V and 4 bases at J, with 9 bases in the middle. Germline values: CDR1 GTSNPN, CDR2 SVGIG (reference sequence). CDR3: CAWSTQGNQPQHF. The CDR3, as DNA: TGTGCCTGGAGTACCCAGGGGAATCAGCCCCAGCATTTT.